A selection of T cell receptor beta chains follows, all from one sample in a study of shared clonotypes between healthy human individuals. Generated by immunoSEQ multiplex PCR, the TCRdb table keeps only in-frame clones and is missing some. The table shows about 600,000 clones, with almost 97% occurring only once. Sequenced material: naive CD4+ T cells sorted from blood. Receptors originate from a woman under 40 in good health. Each CDR3 is given with its conserved first and last residue. A D gene is named only where the DNA matches it firmly. Rows may omit the clone size; those that give it use once, few, many or a size class.

CDR3 | DNA | V | size | J | length | D
CATSRDRGSPDYEQYF | TGTGCCACCAGCAGAGATCGCGGGAGCCCCGACTACGAGCAGTACTTC | TRBV15 | NA | TRBJ2-7 | 16 | TRBD2
CASSYQGEEGEKLFF | TGTGCCAGCAGTTACCAGGGGGAGGAAGGTGAAAAACTGTTTTTT | TRBV28 | NA | TRBJ1-4 | 15 | TRBD1
CASSDPDVEAFF | TGTGCCAGCAGTGACCCGGACGTGGAAGCTTTCTTT | TRBV6-5 | NA | TRBJ1-1 | 12 | NA
CASRQGQNNYGYTF | TGCGCCAGCAGACAGGGACAGAACAACTATGGCTACACCTTC | TRBV10-2 | NA | TRBJ1-2 | 14 | TRBD1
CASSFYRGHNEQFF | TGTGCCAGCAGCTTTTACAGGGGGCACAATGAGCAGTTCTTC | TRBV9 | NA | TRBJ2-1 | 14 | TRBD1
CASSFQGDTEAFF | TGTGCCAGCAGTTTCCAAGGGGACACTGAAGCTTTCTTT | TRBV6-6 | NA | TRBJ1-1 | 13 | NA
CASSLRGGRREAFF | TGTGCCAGCAGCCTCAGGGGGGGGAGGAGGGAAGCTTTCTTT | TRBV7-8 | NA | TRBJ1-1 | 14 | TRBD1
CASSPRTDTQYF | TGTGCCAGCAGCCCTAGGACAGATACGCAGTATTTT | TRBV28 | once | TRBJ2-3 | 12 | NA
CASSRTSGYNEQFF | TGTGCCAGCAGTAGGACTAGCGGGTACAATGAGCAGTTCTTC | TRBV6-5 | NA | TRBJ2-1 | 14 | TRBD2
CASSLLGANEQFF | TGCGCCAGCAGCTTGCTCGGGGCCAATGAGCAGTTCTTC | TRBV5-1 | NA | TRBJ2-1 | 13 | NA
CASSLGGMYEQYF | TGTGCCAGCAGCTTAGGTGGGATGTACGAGCAGTACTTC | TRBV11-2 | NA | TRBJ2-7 | 13 | NA
CASSLYLAGAYEQYF | TGTGCCAGCAGCTTGTATCTAGCGGGTGCCTACGAGCAGTACTTC | TRBV11-2 | NA | TRBJ2-7 | 15 | TRBD2
CASRTQGAGTDTQYF | TGTGCCAGCAGGACTCAGGGGGCGGGGACAGATACGCAGTATTTT | TRBV2 | NA | TRBJ2-3 | 15 | TRBD1
CASSTFGEGYEQYF | TGTGCCAGCAGTACCTTTGGGGAGGGGTACGAGCAGTACTTC | TRBV6-6 | NA | TRBJ2-7 | 14 | TRBD2
CASSRPQTGTYEQYF | TGCGCCAGCAGCCGCCCCCAGACAGGGACTTACGAGCAGTACTTC | TRBV4-1 | NA | TRBJ2-7 | 15 | NA
CASSKVGGAEAFF | TGTGCCAGCAGCAAAGTCGGGGGCGCTGAAGCTTTCTTT | TRBV7-9 | NA | TRBJ1-1 | 13 | NA
CASSRVQDSQSYGYTF | TGTGCCAGTAGTAGGGTGCAGGACAGCCAAAGCTATGGCTACACCTTC | TRBV19 | NA | TRBJ1-2 | 16 | NA
CASSLGLAGEIDTQYF | TGTGCCAGCAGCCTGGGACTAGCGGGAGAAATCGATACGCAGTATTTT | TRBV14 | NA | TRBJ2-3 | 16 | TRBD2
CASSPLGFDTGELFF | TGTGCCAGCAGCCCCCTGGGGTTCGACACCGGGGAGCTGTTTTTT | TRBV7-9 | once | TRBJ2-2 | 15 | NA
CASSLQGAYTEAFF | TGTGCCAGCAGTTTACAGGGGGCATACACTGAAGCTTTCTTT | TRBV27 | NA | TRBJ1-1 | 14 | TRBD1
CASSFEPNIDTQYF | TGTGCCAGCAGCTTCGAACCAAACATAGATACGCAGTATTTT | TRBV7-9 | NA | TRBJ2-3 | 14 | NA
CASSLAPAGTSGARLYNEQFF | TGTGCCAGCAGCTTAGCCCCGGCCGGGACTAGCGGAGCTAGACTCTACAATGAGCAGTTCTTC | TRBV7-2 | NA | TRBJ2-1 | 21 | TRBD2
CASSQGQGGGAEAFF | TGTGCCAGCAGCCAGGGACAGGGGGGCGGCGCTGAAGCTTTCTTT | TRBV7-9 | NA | TRBJ1-1 | 15 | TRBD1
CASSDRTYTGELFF | TGTGCCAGCAGTGACAGGACCTACACCGGGGAGCTGTTTTTT | TRBV2 | NA | TRBJ2-2 | 14 | NA
CASSQWTGDYYSNQPQHF | TGCGCCAGCAGTCAATGGACAGGGGATTACTATAGCAATCAGCCCCAGCATTTT | TRBV23-1 | NA | TRBJ1-5 | 18 | TRBD1